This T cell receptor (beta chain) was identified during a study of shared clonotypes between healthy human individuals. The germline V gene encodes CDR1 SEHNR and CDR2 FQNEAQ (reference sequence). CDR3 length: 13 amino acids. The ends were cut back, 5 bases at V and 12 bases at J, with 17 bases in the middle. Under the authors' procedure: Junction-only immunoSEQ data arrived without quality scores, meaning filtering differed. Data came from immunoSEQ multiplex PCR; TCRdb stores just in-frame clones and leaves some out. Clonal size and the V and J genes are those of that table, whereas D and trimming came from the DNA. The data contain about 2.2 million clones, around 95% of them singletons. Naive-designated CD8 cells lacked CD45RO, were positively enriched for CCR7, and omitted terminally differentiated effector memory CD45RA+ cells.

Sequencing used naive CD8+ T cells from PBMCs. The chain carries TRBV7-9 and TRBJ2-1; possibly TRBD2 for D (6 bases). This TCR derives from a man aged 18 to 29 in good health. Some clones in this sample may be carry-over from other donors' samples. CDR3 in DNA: TGTGCCAGCAGCCCCGGCGGGGATCTGGTGCAGTTCTTC. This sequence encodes CASSPGGDLVQFF.